The rows below give T cell receptor beta chains drawn from one sample of a study of T cell changes during pregnancy in multiple sclerosis. This table comes from immunoSEQ multiplex PCR, and its TCRdb copy is limited to in-frame clones, with some not included. The sample holds around 30,000 clones, roughly 89% seen once. The material was CD4+ T cells from peripheral blood mononuclear cells, obtained in the second trimester of pregnancy. All receptors derive from a female donor with multiple sclerosis, enrolled in a pregnancy study. CDR3s include the opening cysteine and the closing phenylalanine or tryptophan. A D gene is named only where the DNA matches it firmly. Rows may omit the clone size; those that give it use once, few, many or a size class.

j_call clone_size d_call v_call cdr3_nt cdr3_aa
TRBJ1-1 - TRBD1 TRBV5-4 TGTGCCAGCAGCTGGGGACAGGGGAACACTGAAGCTTTCTTT CASSWGQGNTEAFF
TRBJ2-7 once - TRBV19 TGTGCCAGTAGTATGGGCGGGCAGGGGTTGTACGAGCAGTACTTC CASSMGGQGLYEQYF
TRBJ2-2 - - TRBV6-1 TGTGCCAGCAGTGTAGGGGTGAAGCTGTTTTTT CASSVGVKLFF
TRBJ1-2 - TRBD1 TRBV5-6 TGTGCCAGCAGCTTGGTGGGGCAGGGGGCATTATATGGCTACACCTTC CASSLVGQGALYGYTF
TRBJ1-1 - - TRBV6-5 TGTGCCAGCAGTTACTCCGGGGGTTGGACTGAAGCTTTCTTT CASSYSGGWTEAFF
TRBJ1-5 - - TRBV6-1 TGTGCCAGCAGCCGACAGTTCAATCAGCCCCAGCATTTT CASSRQFNQPQHF
TRBJ2-2 - - TRBV28 TGTGCCAGCTGGGGGGGGCTGGAAACCGGGGAGCTGTTTTTT CASWGGLETGELFF
TRBJ1-1 - - TRBV7-9 TGTGCCAGCAGCTTAGGGGAGGGGCAGAAAGCTTTCTTT CASSLGEGQKAFF
TRBJ1-2 - - TRBV2 TGTGCCAGCAGTGAAAATGACAGCTATGGCTACACCTTC CASSENDSYGYTF
TRBJ2-5 once TRBD1 TRBV5-4 TGTGCCAGCAGCTTGGGACCTGACAGGGGAGAGACCCAGTACTTC CASSLGPDRGETQYF
TRBJ1-1 - - TRBV7-9 TGTGCCAGCGATAAAGAGCTTAACACTGAAGCTTTCTTT CASDKELNTEAFF
TRBJ1-2 - - TRBV28 TGTGCCAGTAGACAGGCAACCTATGGCTACACCTTC CASRQATYGYTF
TRBJ2-2 - - TRBV18 TGTGCCAGCTCCCCGACCTTCGGCAGGGAGAACACCGGGGAGCTGTTTTTT CASSPTFGRENTGELFF